This entry concerns a single T cell receptor (beta chain). This specimen comes from a study of patients and donors after allogeneic stem cell transplantation. TCRdb reanalysed the RT-PCR reads using MiXCR and keeps one entry per CDR3 protein. The sample lists approximately 200,000 distinct CDR3 sequences, 12% to 15% occurring once. Germline V gives CDR1 MNHEY, CDR2 SVGEGT. The J segment lost 1 base and the V segment lost 5 bases, leaving 8 bases of the junction unmatched. The CDR3 extends over 17 amino acids. This receptor was taken from a human donor who was either an allogeneic HSCT recipient or a stem cell or donor lymphocyte infusion donor (not recorded which). It is not recorded whose cells these are; they may come from a transplant donor. This chain links TRBV6-2 or TRBV6-3 with TRBJ2-5; the match to TRBD2 covers 12 bases. The sequencing input was blood, either unsorted or a sorted T cell fraction (not recorded which). The CDR3 DNA is TGTGCCAGCAGTGGAGACACTAGCGGGAGGAGCCAAGAGACCCAGTACTTC. It encodes CASSGDTSGRSQETQYF.